One sample yielded the 30 T cell receptor beta chains listed below, sequenced in a study of Graves' ophthalmopathy and Graves' hyperthyroidism. The authors amplified TCR beta CDR3 regions, and they did so from RNA transcripts for repertoire sequencing. Second-round multiplex PCR came after first-round RT-PCR with HTBI primers. From the multiplex PCR reads, TCRdb called clonotypes with MiXCR, one entry per CDR3 protein. The sample shows approximately 500,000 distinct CDR3 sequences, 13% to 15% of them seen only once. Sequences were obtained from blood. Receptors originate from a woman in her twenties or thirties with Graves' ophthalmopathy.

This clonotype showed up many times. The chain joins TRBV11-1 to TRBJ1-3; 8 bases match TRBD1. Looked up from germline, CDR1 is SGHAT and CDR2 is FQDESV (reference sequence). The CDR3 consists of 16 residues. Losses at the gene ends were 1 base for V and 7 bases for J; bases not matched to a gene: 9. The CDR3 sequence: CASSLELWTGSNTIYF. The CDR3 DNA is TGTGCCAGCAGCTTAGAGTTGTGGACAGGGAGTAACACCATATATTTT.

In its sample, this clonotype was seen many times. The CDR3 here is CAWTGQSNQPQHF. The CDR3 region has the DNA TGTGCCTGGACGGGGCAAAGCAATCAGCCCCAGCATTTT. The chain joins TRBV30 to TRBJ1-5; a possible D gene is TRBD1 (5 bases). Germline V gene lookup returns CDR1 GTSNPN and CDR2 SVGIG (reference sequence). The CDR3 length is 13 residues. V gave up 4 bases and J gave up 1 base, with 8 bases separating them. Variable domain in full (rest from reference TRBV30 and TRBJ1-5): SQTIHQWPATLVQPVGSPLSLECTVEGTSNPNLYWYRQAAGRGLQLLFYSVGIGQISSEVPQNLSASRPQDRQFILSSKKLLLSDSGFYLCAWTGQSNQPQHFGDGTRLSIL.

This clonotype has a count of ten or more. The rearrangement joins TRBV6-1 to TRBJ1-1; D gene uncertain. V gave up 3 bases and J gave up 3 bases, with 8 bases separating them. The CDR3 is 13 residues long. Per the germline V gene, CDR1 is MNHNS and CDR2 is SASEGT. The CDR3 is CASSEVQDTEAFF. CDR3 DNA: TGTGCCAGCAGTGAGGTGCAGGACACTGAAGCTTTCTTT.

This clonotype was counted many times. The CDR3 bases are TGCGCCAGCAGTGACTGGGGGCCCGTCACTGAAGCTTTCTTT. Translating it yields CASSDWGPVTEAFF. This chain joins TRBV5-1 and TRBJ1-1, with D maybe TRBD1 (6 bases). The ends were cut back, 5 bases at V and 4 bases at J, with 15 bases in the middle. CDR3 length: 14 amino acids. Germline-derived CDR1 and CDR2 are SGHRS and YFSETQ.

About this clonotype: Just one base apart from a much larger clone, this may be a read error. Since no conserved phenylalanine or tryptophan closes the CDR3, a read error is the likely cause. The chain joins TRBV5-1 to TRBJ1-2; D might be TRBD1 (5 bases). The germline V gene encodes CDR1 SGHRS and CDR2 YFSETQ. Trimming left V 2 bases short and J 6 bases short, with 11 bases between. This CDR3 comprises 13 residues. CDR3 protein: CASSFEGEDGYTY. The CDR3 DNA reads as TGCGCCAGCAGCTTCGAAGGGGAAGATGGCTACACCTAC.

The table lists this clonotype with many counts. The V and J genes are TRBV12-3 or TRBV12-4 and TRBJ2-2; D possibly uses TRBD1 or TRBD2 (6 bases each). V was shortened by 5 bases and J by 1 base, with 11 bases between the two germline ends. The CDR3 is 15 amino acids. In DNA, the CDR3 is TGTGCCAGCAGTCTCCGGGGGCAGAACACCGGGGAGCTGTTTTTT. As protein: CASSLRGQNTGELFF.

This clonotype has a count of ten or more. This CDR3 is CASSGDSYNSPLHF. The CDR3 region has the DNA TGTGCCAGCAGCGGAGACAGCTATAATTCACCCCTCCACTTT. The chain combines TRBV6-1 with TRBJ1-6; possibly TRBD1 for D (5 bases). CDR1 and CDR2 from the germline V gene are MNHNS and SASEGT. Trimming took off 6 bases at V and 3 bases at J, with 9 bases between the two ends. The CDR3 is 14 residues long.

This clonotype came up many times. The V gene is TRBV28, the J gene TRBJ1-1; 9 bases fit TRBD1. From germline, CDR1 is MDHEN and CDR2 SYDVKM. Trimming took 5 bases from V and 5 from J; bases not matched to a gene: 6. The CDR3 runs to 14 residues. The CDR3 loop reads CASSMGQGRTEAFF. CDR3 in DNA: TGTGCCAGCAGTATGGGACAGGGTCGGACTGAAGCTTTCTTT. The full variable domain, its missing parts supplied by reference TRBV28 and TRBJ1-1, is DVKVTQSSRYLVKRTGEKVFLECVQDMDHENMFWYRQDPGLGLRLIYFSYDVKMKEKGDIPEGYSVSREKKERFSLILESASTNQTSMYLCASSMGQGRTEAFFGQGTRLTVV.

Only a few counts were recorded for this clonotype. V gene TRBV25-1 combines with J gene TRBJ1-1; D is ambiguous. The V gene lost 5 bases and the J gene lost 8 bases, with 15 bases spanning the gap. The CDR3 has 13 residues. Germline CDR1 MGHDK, CDR2 SYGVNS. The CDR3 loop reads CASSRRWGFEAFF. The CDR3 DNA sequence: TGTGCCAGCAGTCGGCGATGGGGATTCGAAGCTTTCTTT.

The table lists this clonotype with many counts. This rearrangement joins TRBV5-4 to TRBJ1-1; D is uncertain. The V gene's germline CDR1 is SGHNT and CDR2 YYREEE (reference sequence). The CDR3 has 14 amino acids. V gave up 0 bases and J gave up 2 bases, with 8 bases separating them. CDR3 bases: TGTGCCAGCAGCTTGGCTTCAGCAAACACTGAAGCTTTCTTT. Amino acid sequence: CASSLASANTEAFF.

V and J are TRBV30 and TRBJ2-5; D remains unclear. The germline CDR1 and CDR2 sequences are GTSNPN and SVGIG (reference sequence). The CDR3 is made up of 11 amino acids. The V end was cut by 5 bases, the J end by 5 bases, with 9 bases between. As DNA, the CDR3 is TGTGCCTGGGGATTGCGGGAGACCCAGTACTTC. Translation: CAWGLRETQYF.

This clonotype was detected many times. The V call is TRBV4-2, the J call TRBJ2-2; D perhaps matches TRBD2 (6 bases). V was trimmed by 0 bases and J by 4 bases, leaving 9 bases between them. CDR1 is LGHNA and CDR2 is YNFKEQ in the germline V gene. The CDR3 has 15 amino acids. CDR3 nucleotides: TGTGCCAGCAGCCAAGACAGGGAGGTCACCGGGGAGCTGTTTTTT. It specifies CASSQDREVTGELFF.

The V and J genes are TRBV19 and TRBJ2-7; D unresolved. V was clipped by 4 bases and J by 7 bases, with 14 bases between them. Germline CDR1 is LNHDA and CDR2 is SQIVND (reference sequence). This CDR3 has 13 residues. This CDR3 is CASSTSRGDEQYF. The DNA for the CDR3 is TGTGCCAGTAGTACGAGTCGCGGCGATGAGCAGTACTTC.

This clonotype was recorded many times. V gene TRBV25-1 combines with J gene TRBJ2-7; 9 bases map to TRBD1. The CDR3 totals 15 residues. V gave up 6 bases and J gave up 3 bases; unmatched junction bases: 9. From germline, CDR1 is MGHDK and CDR2 SYGVNS. In nucleotides, the CDR3 is TGTGCCAGCAGACCTACAGGGGGCTGGAACTACGAGCAGTACTTC. Encoded protein: CASRPTGGWNYEQYF.

This clonotype was detected many times. The rearrangement uses TRBV28 and TRBJ2-6; maybe TRBD1 (7 bases). The germline gives CDR1 MDHEN, CDR2 SYDVKM. This CDR3 region has 18 residues. V lost 4 bases to trimming and J lost 0 bases, with 16 bases between them. For the CDR3, the DNA is TGTGCCAGCAGTTCCGCGGGACAGTCGAGCTCTGGGGCCAACGTCCTGACTTTC. Protein sequence: CASSSAGQSSSGANVLTF.

This clonotype showed up many times. The rearrangement links TRBV9 to TRBJ2-2, with D possibly being TRBD1 (6 bases). Trimming left V 6 bases short and J 7 bases short, with 16 bases between. The CDR3 spans 14 residues. Germline V lookup: CDR1 SGDLS, CDR2 YYNGEE. Here the CDR3 DNA reads TGTGCCAGCAAGAGACAGGTTATGAGCGGGGAGCTGTTTTTT. Translated, it gives CASKRQVMSGELFF.

This clonotype showed up many times. CDR3 in amino acids: CASRLADYEQYF. CDR3 sequence (DNA): TGTGCCAGCAGACTAGCGGACTACGAGCAGTACTTC. V gene TRBV2 combines with J gene TRBJ2-7; 8 positions agree with TRBD2. This CDR3 region has 12 residues. V was pared by 6 bases and J by 3 bases, with 1 base of the junction left unmatched. Germline V gene lookup returns CDR1 SNHLY and CDR2 FYNNEI. The variable domain in full, completed from reference TRBV2 and TRBJ2-7, reads EPEVTQTPSHQVTQMGQEVILRCVPISNHLYFYWYRQILGQKVEFLVSFYNNEISEKSEIFDDQFSVERPDGSNFTLKIRSTKLEDSAMYFCASRLADYEQYFGPGTRLTVT.

The sample holds a few counts of this clonotype. The chain carries TRBV27 and TRBJ2-4; D tentatively fits TRBD1 or TRBD2 (5 bases each). V lost 4 bases and J 4 bases, leaving 17 bases between the germline ends. Germline V CDR1 and CDR2: MNHEY, SMNVEV (reference sequence). CDR3 length equals 16 residues. DNA of the CDR3: TGTGCCAGCAGTTACACGTATCGGGGCAAAAAAAACATTCAGTACTTC. This sequence encodes CASSYTYRGKKNIQYF.

This clonotype was picked up many times. The chain employs TRBV6-2 or TRBV6-3 and TRBJ1-1, with TRBD1 identical over 7 bases. This CDR3 comprises 15 residues. Looked up from germline, CDR1 is MNHEY and CDR2 is SVGEGT. V shed 9 bases and J 2 bases; nucleotides not matched to a gene: 12. The CDR3 nucleotides read TGTGCCAGTGCTTGGGACAGCAAAACTAACACTGAAGCTTTCTTT. Its protein is CASAWDSKTNTEAFF.

This clonotype has ten or more counts. V and J are TRBV11-3 and TRBJ2-7; D remains unclear. The CDR3 spans 13 residues. V lost 6 bases to trimming and J lost 0 bases, with 9 bases between them. Germline-derived CDR1 and CDR2 are SGHNT and YENEEA. This chain's CDR3 is CASSYRVSYEQYF. The CDR3 DNA sequence: TGTGCCAGCAGTTACAGAGTCTCCTACGAGCAGTACTTC.

The count of this clonotype is one. This chain links TRBV15 with TRBJ2-4; D remains unclear. The CDR3 runs 15 residues. Germline V gene lookup returns CDR1 LNHNV and CDR2 YYDKDF (reference sequence). Trimming left V 0 bases short and J 1 base short, with 7 bases between. The DNA of the CDR3 is TGTGCCACCAGCAGAGAAGGCGGTGCCAAAAACATTCAGTACTTC. Its protein is CATSREGGAKNIQYF.

The chain employs TRBV30 and TRBJ1-3; D is uncertain. Trimming took 3 bases from V and 2 from J, leaving 11 bases between them. This CDR3 has 14 amino acids. Per germline, CDR1 GTSNPN and CDR2 SVGIG (reference sequence). The CDR3 sequence: CAWSRTVTGNTIYF. The CDR3, as DNA: TGTGCCTGGAGCCGGACCGTAACTGGAAACACCATATATTTT.

This clonotype was detected ten times or more. This rearrangement joins TRBV20-1 to TRBJ1-1, with TRBD1 as a possible D gene (5 bases). This CDR3 region has 13 residues. Trimming shortened V by 2 bases and J by 4 bases, and 11 bases separated the two germline ends. In germline, CDR1 is DFQATT, CDR2 SNEGSKA (reference sequence). The CDR3 nucleotides read TGCAGTGCTAGACCATTGACAGCCACTGAAGCTTTCTTT. Residues: CSARPLTATEAFF.

This clonotype appeared many times. The chain recombines TRBV30 with TRBJ2-5; D gene ambiguous. The CDR3 length is 14 residues. CDR1 and CDR2 (germline): GTSNPN, SVGIG (reference sequence). V gave up 4 bases and J gave up 1 base, with 13 bases separating them. The CDR3 sequence: CAWTRGTAQETQYF. The CDR3, as DNA: TGTGCCTGGACTCGCGGTACAGCCCAAGAGACCCAGTACTTC.

This clonotype was seen many times. The chain couples TRBV28 to TRBJ1-5; D not certain. This CDR3 has 14 amino acids. Per germline, CDR1 MDHEN and CDR2 SYDVKM. Trimming removed 6 bases at V and 2 bases at J, with 11 bases between. CDR3 sequence: CASRSLGGNQPQHF. In DNA, the CDR3 is TGTGCCAGCAGATCCCTTGGGGGCAATCAGCCCCAGCATTTT.

The chain couples TRBV20-1 to TRBJ1-5; 8 nucleotides align to TRBD1. V trimming: 3 bases; J trimming: 6 bases; junction bases outside the gene matches: 10. The length of the CDR3 is 15 residues. Germline CDR1 is DFQATT and CDR2 is SNEGSKA (reference sequence). CDR3 sequence reads: CSARHLGQGGQPQHF. CDR3 bases: TGCAGTGCTAGGCACCTTGGACAGGGCGGTCAGCCCCAGCATTTT.

In this sample, this clonotype turned up many times. The rearrangement joins TRBV6-1 to TRBJ2-2, with D maybe TRBD1 (6 bases). Germline V lookup: CDR1 MNHNS, CDR2 SASEGT. The V end was cut by 4 bases, the J end by 5 bases, with 20 bases between. The CDR3 loop spans 17 amino acids. The CDR3, as DNA: TGTGCCAGCAGTGTAGATCGGGCAGGGGTGCCTACCGGGGAGCTGTTTTTT. This codes for CASSVDRAGVPTGELFF.

The rearrangement joins TRBV9 to TRBJ1-2, with D maybe TRBD1 (6 bases). With 4 bases removed from V and 3 bases from J, the gap between germline ends came to 16 bases. Germline values: CDR1 SGDLS, CDR2 YYNGEE. The CDR3 is 15 amino acids. CDR3: CASSLGGGVDYGYTF. CDR3 bases: TGTGCCAGCAGCTTGGGGGGCGGCGTTGACTATGGCTACACCTTC.

V gene TRBV7-2 combines with J gene TRBJ1-1, with D hard to call. V gave up 4 bases and J gave up 1 base, with 10 bases separating them. The CDR3 contains 14 residues. Looked up from germline, CDR1 is SGHTA and CDR2 is FQGNSA. The CDR3 sequence is CASSSPPENTEAFF. The CDR3 bases are TGTGCCAGCAGCTCGCCGCCGGAGAACACTGAAGCTTTCTTT.

There are many counts of this clonotype. V and J are TRBV12-3 or TRBV12-4 and TRBJ1-5; TRBD1 is a possible D gene (5 bases). The CDR3 loop spans 15 amino acids. V shed 6 bases and J shed 2 bases, with 14 bases lying between them. This chain's CDR3 is CASRGPQAGNQPQHF. The CDR3 DNA reads TGTGCCAGCAGGGGGCCGCAGGCGGGCAATCAGCCCCAGCATTTT.